This TCR beta chain emerged from a study of cytomegalovirus exposure and HLA in healthy donors. The germline V gene encodes CDR1 SNHLY and CDR2 FYNNEI. V lost 2 bases and J lost 0; bases outside the gene matches: 1. CDR3 length: 14 residues. It was with 60 Vbeta and 13 Jbeta primers that the PCR ran. TCRdb keeps only in-frame clones here, not all; method: immunoSEQ multiplex PCR. Of approximately 60,000 clones listed, about 82% are singletons. Sequencing was carried out using PBMCs. This rearrangement joins TRBV2 to TRBJ2-7; 7 nucleotides line up with TRBD1. This receptor was identified in a man aged 25-45 years in good health and CMV-seronegative. CDR3 sequence (DNA): TGTGCCAGCAGTGAAAACAGGGGCTCCTACGAGCAGTACTTC. It is translated as CASSENRGSYEQYF.